Listed here are 17 T cell receptor beta chains from one sample, sequenced in a study of T-cell memory formation after mild COVID-19. MiXCR was run by TCRdb on the 5' RACE reads, yielding one entry per CDR3 protein. The sample includes around 53,000 distinct CDR3 sequences, more than 9% of them seen just once. Material for sequencing was PBMCs or a T cell subset sorted from them (not recorded which). These receptors came from a man aged 18 to 29 who had mild COVID-19 (a few samples of this study predate the infection). Cell type and time point are not known.

This chain links TRBV6-6 with TRBJ2-1; 10 bases line up with TRBD2. The CDR3 is 16 amino acids. CDR1 and CDR2 (germline): MNHNY, SVGAGI (reference sequence). The V and J ends lost 5 bases and 4 bases, in that order; junction bases with no gene match: 8. CDR3 loop: CASSRTLAGEYNEQFF. CDR3 bases: TGTGCCAGCAGTCGGACCCTAGCGGGGGAGTACAATGAGCAGTTCTTC.

Worth noting for this clonotype: It may be a read error: a sequence one base away is much more abundant. The conserved closing phenylalanine or tryptophan is absent in this CDR3, likely reflecting a read error. The V gene is TRBV28, the J gene TRBJ2-7, with D possibly called TRBD1 or TRBD2 (5 bases each). The V end was cut by 6 bases, the J end by 7 bases, with 16 bases between. In germline, CDR1 is MDHEN, CDR2 SYDVKM. The CDR3 extends over 13 amino acids. The CDR3 loop is CASSTGGRREQYI. The CDR3 nucleotides are TGTGCCAGCAGCACTGGGGGACGCCGGGAGCAGTACATC.

This clonotype was observed at least ten times. The CDR3 protein is CASSPSGGTTSYNEQFF. The CDR3 DNA follows: TGTGCCAGCAGCCCTAGCGGGGGCACTACCTCCTACAATGAGCAGTTCTTC. The chain combines TRBV7-8 with TRBJ2-1; TRBD2 agrees at 10 bases. The length of the CDR3 is 17 residues. V shed 5 bases and J 0 bases; nucleotides not matched to a gene: 7. Germline assignment: CDR1 SGHVS and CDR2 FQNEAQ.

The table lists this clonotype with a few counts. The V gene is TRBV9, the J gene TRBJ1-2; perhaps TRBD1 as D (6 bases). Germline CDR1 reads SGDLS; CDR2 reads YYNGEE. The CDR3 covers 14 residues. V lost 2 bases, J lost 4 bases, and 12 bases lay in between. In nucleotides, the CDR3 is TGTGCCAGCAGCGTCTCTGGGGGCCCCTATGGCTACACCTTC. Translating it yields CASSVSGGPYGYTF.

This clonotype was detected a few times. This chain connects TRBV27 to TRBJ2-3; the match to TRBD2 covers 11 bases. The CDR3 contains 19 residues. The V gene end was trimmed by 5 bases and the J gene end by 0 bases; junction bases not matched to a gene: 13. Germline CDR1 MNHEY, CDR2 SMNVEV (reference sequence). CDR3 loop: CASSRKGLGTSGSTDTQYF. The DNA of the CDR3 is TGTGCCAGCAGTAGAAAGGGCCTCGGGACTAGCGGCAGCACAGATACGCAGTATTTT.

The chain uses TRBV4-3 and TRBJ1-5, with D perhaps matching TRBD1 (6 bases). CDR3 length equals 15 residues. Trimming pared 0 bases from V and 7 bases from J, leaving 13 bases between. Germline V gene sequence: CDR1 LGHNA, CDR2 YSLEER. The CDR3 DNA is TGCGCCAGCAGCCAAGATGGGCAGGGGAGGCAGCCCCAGCATTTT. Its protein is CASSQDGQGRQPQHF.

This clonotype was found a few times. The chain couples TRBV19 to TRBJ1-5; no clear D. Germline assignment: CDR1 LNHDA and CDR2 SQIVND (reference sequence). V lost 5 bases and J lost 6, with 5 bases in between. The CDR3 runs 11 residues. This CDR3 reads CASSRGQPQHF. In nucleotides, the CDR3 is TGTGCCAGTAGTCGGGGTCAGCCCCAGCATTTT.

The chain is built from TRBV20-1 and TRBJ2-7, with 7 bases fitting TRBD2. V lost 7 bases to trimming and J lost 5 bases; unmatched junction nucleotides: 14. CDR1 DFQATT and CDR2 SNEGSKA come from the germline V gene (reference sequence). CDR3 length: 14 residues. The DNA for the CDR3 is TGCAGTGTTCCCTGGGGGAGGGTGACCCACGAGCAGTACTTC. This translates into CSVPWGRVTHEQYF.

The chain employs TRBV7-2 and TRBJ1-2; unclear D gene. V dropped 6 bases and J dropped 4 bases, with 12 bases sitting between them. Germline CDR1 reads SGHTA; CDR2 reads FQGNSA. The CDR3 contains 13 residues. This chain's CDR3 is CASREPSGYGYTF. As DNA, the CDR3 is TGTGCCAGCAGAGAGCCCTCGGGCTATGGCTACACCTTC.

This clonotype was seen many times. This chain uses TRBV7-3 with TRBJ2-1; no clear D gene. V lost 1 base and J lost 5, with 9 bases in between. This CDR3 has 14 amino acids. The germline V gene encodes CDR1 SGHTA and CDR2 FQGTGA. The CDR3 spells CASSLNRLNNEQFF. The CDR3 nucleotides read TGTGCCAGCAGCTTAAACCGGCTTAACAATGAGCAGTTCTTC.

V and J are TRBV7-9 and TRBJ1-6, with 7 bases fitting TRBD1. V shed 5 bases and J 8 bases; nucleotides not matched to a gene: 9. CDR1 is SEHNR and CDR2 is FQNEAQ in the germline V gene (reference sequence). The CDR3 consists of 15 residues. DNA of the CDR3: TGTGCCAGCAGCCGGGCAGGGGGTCGGGATTCACCCCTCCACTTT. Encoded protein: CASSRAGGRDSPLHF.

This sequence joins TRBV12-2 and TRBJ2-7; the DNA was not compared with TRBD1, the D call given in the table. TRBV12-2 is a pseudogene segment. This CDR3 is 16 amino acids long. CDR3 in amino acids: CASRSHGQGFSYEQYF. The CDR3 nucleotides read TGTGCAAGTCGCTCCCACGGACAGGGGTTCTCCTACGAGCAGTACTTC.

This clonotype was recorded many times. The rearrangement links TRBV5-6 to TRBJ2-6; unclear D gene. Germline CDR1 SGHDT, CDR2 YYEEEE. V lost 3 bases and J 1 base, leaving 8 bases between the germline ends. CDR3 size: 15 residues. The CDR3 DNA is TGTGCCAGCAGCTGGGTAATATCTGGGGCCAACGTCCTGACTTTC. This sequence encodes CASSWVISGANVLTF.

This clonotype was detected many times. The V and J genes are TRBV5-1 and TRBJ2-2; D is uncertain. The CDR3 is 15 amino acids. Per the germline V gene, CDR1 is SGHRS and CDR2 is YFSETQ. V was clipped by 0 bases and J by 1 base, with 7 bases between them. The CDR3 DNA sequence: TGCGCCAGCAGCTTGGGCCAGGTGAACACCGGGGAGCTGTTTTTT. Translation gives CASSLGQVNTGELFF. The full variable domain, in which reference TRBV5-1 and TRBJ2-2 provide the parts outside the CDR3, is KAGVTQTPRYLIKTRGQQVTLSCSPISGHRSVSWYQQTPGQGLQFLFEYFSETQRNKGNFPGRFSGRQFSNSRSEMNVSTLELGDSALYLCASSLGQVNTGELFFGEGSRLTVL.

This clonotype has only a few counts. The J gene is TRBJ2-5, the V gene TRBV4-1; the match to TRBD2 covers 13 bases. Looked up from germline, CDR1 is MGHRA and CDR2 is YSYEKL. The trim removed 4 bases at V and 1 base at J, leaving 9 bases unmatched. CDR3 length equals 18 residues. CDR3 in amino acids: CASSLGTTSGGTQETQYF. CDR3 DNA: TGCGCCAGCAGCCTGGGGACGACTAGCGGGGGGACCCAAGAGACCCAGTACTTC.

The V and J genes are TRBV12-3 or TRBV12-4 and TRBJ1-1; no clear D. This CDR3 is built from 14 residues. V was trimmed by 2 bases and J by 1 base, leaving 8 bases between them. DNA for the CDR3: TGTGCCAGCAGTTTAAACCTAGAGAACACTGAAGCTTTCTTT. It encodes CASSLNLENTEAFF.

There are a few counts of this clonotype. The chain recombines TRBV7-8 with TRBJ2-3; TRBD1 or TRBD2 may be the D gene (5 bases each). V lost 0 bases to trimming and J lost 12 bases, with 16 bases between them. The CDR3 sequence is 14 residues long. The germline V gene has CDR1 SGHVS and CDR2 FQNEAQ. CDR3 loop: CASSLAGTERPQYF. CDR3 DNA: TGTGCCAGCAGCTTAGCAGGGACGGAGAGGCCTCAGTATTTT.